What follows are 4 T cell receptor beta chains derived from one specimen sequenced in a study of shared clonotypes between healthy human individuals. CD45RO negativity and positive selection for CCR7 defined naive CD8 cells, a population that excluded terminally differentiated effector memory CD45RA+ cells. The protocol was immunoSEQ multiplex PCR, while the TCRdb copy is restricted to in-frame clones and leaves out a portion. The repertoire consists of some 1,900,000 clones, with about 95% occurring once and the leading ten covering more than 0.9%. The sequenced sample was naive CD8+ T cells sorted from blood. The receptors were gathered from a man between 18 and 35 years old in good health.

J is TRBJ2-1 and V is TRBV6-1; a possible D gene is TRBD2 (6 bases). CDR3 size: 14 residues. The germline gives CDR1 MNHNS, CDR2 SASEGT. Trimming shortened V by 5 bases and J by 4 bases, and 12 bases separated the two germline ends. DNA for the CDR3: TGTGCCAGCAGTTGGACTACCCTATACAATGAGCAGTTCTTC. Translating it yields CASSWTTLYNEQFF.

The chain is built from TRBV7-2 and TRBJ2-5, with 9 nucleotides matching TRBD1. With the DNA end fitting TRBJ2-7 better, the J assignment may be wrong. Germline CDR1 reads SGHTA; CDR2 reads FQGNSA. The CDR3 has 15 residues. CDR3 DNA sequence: TGTGCCAGCAGCCCCCCCGTGACAGGGGGGTCCGAGCAGTACTTC. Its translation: CASSPPVTGGSEQYF.

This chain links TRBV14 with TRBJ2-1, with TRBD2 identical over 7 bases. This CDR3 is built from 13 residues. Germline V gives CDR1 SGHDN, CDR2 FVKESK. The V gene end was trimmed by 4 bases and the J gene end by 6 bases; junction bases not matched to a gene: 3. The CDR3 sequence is CASSPRTSNEQFF. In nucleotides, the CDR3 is TGTGCCAGCAGCCCCCGGACTAGCAATGAGCAGTTCTTC.

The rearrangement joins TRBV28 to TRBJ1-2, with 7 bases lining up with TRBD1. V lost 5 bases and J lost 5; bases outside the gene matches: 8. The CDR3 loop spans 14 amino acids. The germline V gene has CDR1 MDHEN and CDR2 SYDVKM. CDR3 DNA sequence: TGTGCCAGCAGTGGGGACAGCCACCTTTATGGCTACACCTTC. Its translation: CASSGDSHLYGYTF.